One T cell receptor beta chain is described in this entry. Libraries were prepared by immunoSEQ multiplex PCR; TCRdb keeps only in-frame clonotypes and omits some of them. This table has fewer than 2,500 clones, more than 65% appearing once. These data belong to a study of immune cell composition in non-small cell lung cancer. From germline, CDR1 is SGHDN and CDR2 FVKESK. CDR3 size: 14 residues. Trimming took off 6 bases at V and 5 bases at J, with 16 bases between the two ends. The same sample was also used in a study of CD4 T cells in lung cancer. That paper notes: Samples were tumor and non-adjacent lung from resected stage I-III patients. Prior treatments included platinum chemotherapy, and some patients had nivolumab or pembrolizumab.

Sequencing input: lung tumor tissue. The gene calls are TRBV14 and TRBJ1-2; no firm D call. This clonotype was sampled from a human donor with non-small cell lung cancer. The CDR3 nucleotides read TGTGCCAGCAGTCCAAGAAGTACAGCTTATGGCTACACCTTC. As protein: CASSPRSTAYGYTF.